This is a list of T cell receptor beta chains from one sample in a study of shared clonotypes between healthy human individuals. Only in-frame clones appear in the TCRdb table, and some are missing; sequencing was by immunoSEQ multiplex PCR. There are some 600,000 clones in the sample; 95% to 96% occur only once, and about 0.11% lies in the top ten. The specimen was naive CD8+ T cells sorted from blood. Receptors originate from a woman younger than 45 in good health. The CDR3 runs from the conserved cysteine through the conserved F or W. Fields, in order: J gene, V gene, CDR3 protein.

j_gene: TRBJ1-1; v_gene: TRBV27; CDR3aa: CASKQSNSPRNTEAFF
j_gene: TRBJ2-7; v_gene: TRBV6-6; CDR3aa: CASSYEQSIHEQYF
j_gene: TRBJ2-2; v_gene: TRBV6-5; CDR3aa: CASSYGTRVAGELFF
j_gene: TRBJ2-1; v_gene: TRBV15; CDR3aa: CATSNTRASSYNEQFF
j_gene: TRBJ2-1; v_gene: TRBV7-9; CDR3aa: CASSPDRVGQFF
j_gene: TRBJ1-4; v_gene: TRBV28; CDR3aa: CASTKWGEATNEKLFF
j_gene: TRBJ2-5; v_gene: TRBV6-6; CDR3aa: CASSYSSQGHLETQYF
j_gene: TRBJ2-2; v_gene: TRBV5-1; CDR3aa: CASSLTSGRGSNTGELFF
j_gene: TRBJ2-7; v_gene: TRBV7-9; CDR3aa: CASSPPGATTYEQYF
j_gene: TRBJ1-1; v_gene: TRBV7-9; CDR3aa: CASSLGLEAFF
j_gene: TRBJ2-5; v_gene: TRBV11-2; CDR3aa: CASSTWTSGSEETQYF
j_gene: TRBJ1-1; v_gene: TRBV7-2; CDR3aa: CASSLRGQGSGTEAFF
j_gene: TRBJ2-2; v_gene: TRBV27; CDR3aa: CASSLGQGQSGELFF
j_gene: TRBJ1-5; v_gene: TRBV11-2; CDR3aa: CASSPEATQPQHF
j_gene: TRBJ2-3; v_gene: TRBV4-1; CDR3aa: CASSQDPRDRGDTQYF
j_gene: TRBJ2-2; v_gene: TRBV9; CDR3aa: CASSESLAGLTGELFF
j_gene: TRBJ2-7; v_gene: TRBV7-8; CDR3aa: CASSPGTGHDEQYF
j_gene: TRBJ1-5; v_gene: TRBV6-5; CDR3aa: CASRPTGHSNQPQHF
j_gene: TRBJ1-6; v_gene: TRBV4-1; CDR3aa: CASSQEPGTGDLNSPLHF
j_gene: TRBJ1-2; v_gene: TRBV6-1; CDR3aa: CASSWTESYGYTF
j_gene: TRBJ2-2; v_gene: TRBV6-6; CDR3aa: CATLTRSTGELFF
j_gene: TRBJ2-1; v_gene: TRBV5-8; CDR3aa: CASSLGAYNEQFF
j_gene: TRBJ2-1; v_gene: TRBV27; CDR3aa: CASSFGTVTYNEQFF
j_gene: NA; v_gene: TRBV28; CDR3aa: CASSSGSGRSSHEQYF
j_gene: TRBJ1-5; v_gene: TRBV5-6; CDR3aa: CASSLRQGVVGNQPQHF
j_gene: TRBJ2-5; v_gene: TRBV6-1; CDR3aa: CASSDWTGWDSETQYF